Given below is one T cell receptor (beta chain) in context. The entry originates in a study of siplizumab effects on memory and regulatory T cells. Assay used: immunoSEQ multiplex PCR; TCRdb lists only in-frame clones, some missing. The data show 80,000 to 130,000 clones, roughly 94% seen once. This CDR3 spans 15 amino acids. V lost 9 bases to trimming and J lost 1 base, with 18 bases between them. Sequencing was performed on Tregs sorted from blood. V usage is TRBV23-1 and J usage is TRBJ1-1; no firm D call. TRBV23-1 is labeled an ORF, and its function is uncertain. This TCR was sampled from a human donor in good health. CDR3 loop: CASLLGMIPNTEAFF. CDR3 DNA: TGCGCCAGTCTCCTGGGGATGATCCCGAACACTGAAGCTTTCTTT.